One sample yielded the 5 T cell receptor beta chains listed below, sequenced in a study of kidney transplant recipient with SARS-CoV-2 infection. Each CDR3 protein is one row after TCRdb ran MiXCR on the reads. The sample includes 200,000 to 300,000 distinct CDR3 sequences, under 30% seen only once; the top ten take roughly 7%. The sequenced sample was a blood sample, obtained at baseline and on day 111 from a kidney transplant recipient. The receptors were sampled from a male patient between 25 and 39 years old who had COVID-19 and was a kidney transplant recipient. Some T cells may trace back to the graft donor.

Turning to this clonotype: A read error may explain this, as a much larger clone is one base away. V usage is TRBV5-1 and J usage is TRBJ2-7, with a tentative D call TRBD1 (6 bases). The CDR3 length is 13 residues. Germline V gene data show CDR1 as SGHRS and CDR2 as YFSETQ. The CDR3 reads CAGSRGDIYEQYF. CDR3 in DNA: TGCGCCGGCAGCCGTGGGGACATCTACGAGCAGTACTTC.

In this sample, this clonotype turned up many times. The chain uses TRBV24-1 and TRBJ2-7; 9 nucleotides match TRBD1. V shed 4 bases and J 3 bases; nucleotides not matched to a gene: 6. The CDR3 has 15 residues. The V gene's germline CDR1 is KGHDR and CDR2 SFDVKD. The CDR3 coding sequence is TGTGCCACCAGTGACGGGACAGGGTCCGACTACGAGCAGTACTTC. It encodes CATSDGTGSDYEQYF.

This clonotype was detected ten times or more. The chain is built from TRBV8-2 and TRBJ1-2. TRBV8-2 is a pseudogene. The CDR3 consists of 16 residues. In nucleotides, the CDR3 is TGTGGCAGTATTGTTACTGATAGCCGAAAGACCTATGGCTACACCTTC. Its translation: CGSIVTDSRKTYGYTF.

The table lists this clonotype with many counts. The rearrangement uses TRBV6-5 and TRBJ1-2; no reliable D call. The CDR3 is made up of 17 amino acids. Trimming removed 5 bases at V and 4 bases at J, with 23 bases between. Germline V gene lookup returns CDR1 MNHEY and CDR2 SVGAGI. CDR3 in DNA: TGTGCCAGCAGTCACGGAACGGAATGTAGAAAGACCTATGGCTACACCTTC. Translated: CASSHGTECRKTYGYTF.

This clonotype was seen a single time. A single base separates this from a much larger clone, so it may be a read error. The chain is built from TRBV27 and TRBJ2-1, with D possibly TRBD2 on 6 matching bases. Trimming left V 11 bases short and J 4 bases short, with 15 bases between. In germline, CDR1 is MNHEY, CDR2 SMNVEV (reference sequence). The CDR3 runs 13 residues. CDR3 nucleotide sequence: TGTGCCTCCGGGACTGGCGGTTACAATGAGCAGTTCTTC. Its translation: CASGTGGYNEQFF.